These 29 T cell receptor beta chains originate from one sample sequenced in a study of T cells in pancreatic ductal adenocarcinoma. This table comes from immunoSEQ multiplex PCR, and its TCRdb copy is limited to in-frame clones, with some not included. The sample shows 85,000 to 120,000 clones, about 96% of them seen only once. The selected patients with pancreatic ductal adenocarcinoma had surgery but no neoadjuvant therapy. The sample was PBMCs. All receptors come from a human donor with pancreatic ductal adenocarcinoma.

V usage is TRBV7-8 and J usage is TRBJ2-1; D is undetermined. The length of the CDR3 is 11 residues. The germline V gene has CDR1 SGHVS and CDR2 FQNEAQ. The ends were cut back, 5 bases at V and 12 bases at J, with 11 bases in the middle. DNA of the CDR3: TGTGCCAGCAGCCCAAATACAGCGCAGTTCTTC. Amino acids: CASSPNTAQFF.

The J gene is TRBJ2-5, the V gene TRBV29-1, with TRBD2 matching over 8 bases. Germline CDR1 SQVTM, CDR2 ANQGSEA. V lost 6 bases, J lost 3 bases, and 21 bases stayed unmatched. The CDR3 sequence is 18 residues long. In DNA, the CDR3 is TGCAGCGTGGACGGGATCCGGAAGGAGCGGGAGCCTGAAGAGACCCAGTACTTC. Translated: CSVDGIRKEREPEETQYF.

V is TRBV4-1 and J is TRBJ2-3, with D maybe TRBD2 (5 bases). There are 18 residues in the CDR3. The germline V gene has CDR1 MGHRA and CDR2 YSYEKL. Trimming shortened V by 3 bases and J by 1 base, and 20 bases separated the two germline ends. The CDR3 region has the DNA TGCGCCAGCAGCCAGAAGGGCCCCGAGCGGCCCCGCACAGATACGCAGTATTTT. It translates to CASSQKGPERPRTDTQYF.

This rearrangement joins TRBV28 to TRBJ2-3; D perhaps matches TRBD2 (6 bases). Germline V gene data show CDR1 as MDHEN and CDR2 as SYDVKM. The CDR3 sequence is 14 residues long. V was shortened by 0 bases and J by 6 bases, with 10 bases between the two germline ends. Here the CDR3 reads CASSLWSSVDTQYF. The CDR3 DNA sequence: TGTGCCAGCAGTTTATGGTCTAGCGTCGATACGCAGTATTTT.

The chain combines TRBV6-6 with TRBJ1-1, with D perhaps matching TRBD1 (6 bases). The CDR3 has 13 residues. The germline CDR1 and CDR2 sequences are MNHNY and SVGAGI (reference sequence). Trimming cost V 2 bases and J 7 bases, with 11 bases left between them. This CDR3 is CASSYVAGVEAFF. CDR3 in DNA: TGTGCCAGCAGTTACGTCGCAGGGGTTGAAGCTTTCTTT.

The rearrangement uses TRBV6-5 and TRBJ2-7; TRBD1 aligns across 7 bases. CDR3 length: 15 amino acids. V lost 2 bases and J lost 6; bases outside the gene matches: 10. Looked up from germline, CDR1 is MNHEY and CDR2 is SVGAGI. The CDR3 DNA reads TGTGCCAGCAGTTACGCGGCAGGGGGTAGGGGCGAGCAGTACTTC. It yields the protein CASSYAAGGRGEQYF.

V usage is TRBV6-1 and J usage is TRBJ1-2; 7 bases fit TRBD1. Germline V lookup: CDR1 MNHNS, CDR2 SASEGT. CDR3 length: 13 residues. Trimming cost V 6 bases and J 5 bases; bases outside gene matches: 6. CDR3 residues: CASSQGDEYGYTF. Written as DNA, the CDR3 is TGTGCCAGCAGCCAGGGGGATGAGTATGGCTACACCTTC.

The chain carries TRBV18 and TRBJ1-4; TRBD1 might be the D (6 bases). V was pared by 0 bases and J by 8 bases, with 13 bases between. Germline V CDR1 and CDR2: KGHSH, LQKENI. The CDR3 consists of 15 residues. CDR3 sequence: CASSPPSQRGEKLFF. The CDR3 DNA is TGTGCCAGCTCACCACCGTCCCAGAGGGGGGAAAAACTGTTTTTT.

The rearrangement links TRBV2 to TRBJ2-2, with D maybe TRBD1 (6 bases). Germline CDR1 SNHLY, CDR2 FYNNEI. The V and J ends lost 7 bases and 1 base respectively, with 16 bases between them. CDR3 length equals 16 residues. The CDR3 here is CASTEQGFGNTGELFF. For the CDR3, the DNA is TGTGCCAGCACGGAACAGGGATTCGGGAACACCGGGGAGCTGTTTTTT. The full variable domain, with the rest looked up from reference TRBV2 and TRBJ2-2, is EPEVTQTPSHQVTQMGQEVILRCVPISNHLYFYWYRQILGQKVEFLVSFYNNEISEKSEIFDDQFSVERPDGSNFTLKIRSTKLEDSAMYFCASTEQGFGNTGELFFGEGSRLTVL.

This clone has just one count. The chain carries TRBV7-6 and TRBJ2-7, with D maybe TRBD2 (6 bases). Trimming took off 5 bases at V and 0 bases at J, with 11 bases between the two ends. The germline V gene has CDR1 SGHVS and CDR2 FNYEAQ. This CDR3 has 14 residues. In nucleotides, the CDR3 is TGTGCCAGCAGCCTCTTGGGGGGCTCCTACGAGCAGTACTTC. Protein: CASSLLGGSYEQYF.

The V gene is TRBV18, the J gene TRBJ1-5, with TRBD1 identical over 10 bases. There are 15 residues in the CDR3. Germline CDR1 and CDR2: KGHSH and LQKENI. The trim removed 4 bases at V and 7 bases at J, leaving 7 bases unmatched. The CDR3 DNA reads as TGTGCCAGCTCACTTGGGACAGGGGTCGGCCAGCCCCAGCATTTT. It yields the protein CASSLGTGVGQPQHF.

This clone was seen only a few times. This chain connects TRBV2 to TRBJ2-3; D is unresolved. The V and J ends lost 7 bases and 2 bases respectively, with 10 bases between them. This CDR3 comprises 13 residues. CDR1 is SNHLY and CDR2 is FYNNEI in the germline V gene. CDR3 sequence reads: CASNPQFTDTQYF. CDR3 nucleotides: TGTGCCAGCAATCCCCAATTCACAGATACGCAGTATTTT.

V usage is TRBV21-1 and J usage is TRBJ2-7; the D call TRBD2 from the table was never checked on the DNA. TRBV21-1 is a documented pseudogene. The CDR3 contains 14 residues. The CDR3 DNA follows: TGTGCCAGCAGAGGAGCGGGAGGGGACTACGAGCAGTACTTC. It yields the protein CASRGAGGDYEQYF.

V usage is TRBV11-2 and J usage is TRBJ2-7, with D possibly TRBD1 on 5 matching bases. The CDR3 consists of 16 residues. Trimming removed 4 bases from V and 1 base from J, with 17 bases in between. The germline V gene encodes CDR1 SGHAT and CDR2 FQNNGV. CDR3 coding DNA: TGTGCCAGCAGCTCGGTGGCAGGGAAGTCATCCTACGAGCAGTACTTC. Its translation is CASSSVAGKSSYEQYF.

This clone appeared a few times. The rearrangement uses TRBV20-1 and TRBJ2-5, with a tentative D call TRBD1 (5 bases). The CDR3 contains 11 residues. CDR1 is DFQATT, CDR2 SNEGSKA, per germline (reference sequence). The CDR3 sequence is CTLGAQETQYF. In DNA, the CDR3 is TGCACCCTAGGGGCTCAAGAGACCCAGTACTTC.

The J gene is TRBJ2-5, the V gene TRBV7-9, with 11 bases lining up with TRBD2. The V gene end was trimmed by 6 bases and the J gene end by 5 bases; junction bases not matched to a gene: 8. The CDR3 loop spans 15 amino acids. CDR1 SEHNR and CDR2 FQNEAQ come from the germline V gene (reference sequence). CDR3 nucleotide sequence: TGTGCCAGCAGTCCCTTAGCGGGAGGGACGGAGACCCAGTACTTC. Its protein product is CASSPLAGGTETQYF. Supplemented by reference TRBV7-9 and TRBJ2-5, the full variable domain reads DTGVSQNPRHKITKRGQNVTFRCDPISEHNRLYWYRQTLGQGPEFLTYFQNEAQLEKSRLLSDRFSAERPKGSFSTLEIQRTEQGDSAMYLCASSPLAGGTETQYFGPGTRLLVL.

This chain joins TRBV4-1 and TRBJ2-6; D is possibly TRBD2 (5 bases). V lost 5 bases and J 0 bases, leaving 11 bases between the germline ends. The CDR3 extends over 16 amino acids. CDR1 is MGHRA, CDR2 YSYEKL, per germline. The CDR3 protein is CASSLRRSSGANVLTF. For the CDR3, the DNA is TGCGCCAGCAGCTTACGGAGGAGCTCTGGGGCCAACGTCCTGACTTTC.

The chain carries TRBV5-8 and TRBJ2-3, with D possibly being TRBD1 (5 bases). The CDR3 is 15 amino acids. The germline V gene encodes CDR1 SGHTS and CDR2 YDEGEE. Trimming took off 2 bases at V and 4 bases at J, with 14 bases between the two ends. Here the CDR3 DNA reads TGTGCCAGCAGCTTCAGGGAAACTCGCGCAGATACGCAGTATTTT. Translation: CASSFRETRADTQYF.

The chain's CDR3 is CASSQFDRGREWAYNEQFF. The CDR3 DNA follows: TGCGCCAGCAGTCAATTCGACAGGGGGAGGGAGTGGGCCTACAATGAGCAGTTCTTC. The rearrangement links TRBV23-1 to TRBJ2-1; 9 bases line up with TRBD1. TRBV23-1 is designated an ORF whose function remains uncertain. The trim removed 1 base at V and 2 bases at J, leaving 12 bases unmatched. The CDR3 totals 19 residues.

The chain employs TRBV5-8 and TRBJ2-3; 7 bases are a match to TRBD1. The J segment lost 4 bases and the V segment lost 4 bases, leaving 12 bases of the junction unmatched. There are 16 residues in the CDR3. Germline CDR1 SGHTS, CDR2 YDEGEE. Here the CDR3 DNA reads TGTGCCAGCAGCATAGCCGGGACAGTGGCCGCAGATACGCAGTATTTT. Its protein is CASSIAGTVAADTQYF.

This chain links TRBV7-9 with TRBJ1-5; 8 nucleotides agree with TRBD1. CDR1 and CDR2 (germline): SEHNR, FQNEAQ (reference sequence). The CDR3 sequence is 16 residues long. Trimming removed 0 bases from V and 6 bases from J; junction bases left unmatched: 7. The CDR3 bases are TGTGCCAGCAGCTTAGCCGGACAGGGAATGGTTCAGCCCCAGCATTTT. This encodes CASSLAGQGMVQPQHF.

The chain has TRBV5-1 and TRBJ2-7, with 9 bases identical to TRBD2. The CDR3 runs 15 residues. The germline CDR1 and CDR2 sequences are SGHRS and YFSETQ. Trimming at V came to 0 bases and at J to 3 bases, leaving 4 bases not matched to a gene. CDR3 bases: TGCGCCAGCAGCTTGGACAGCGGGAGGATCTACGAGCAGTACTTC. Protein: CASSLDSGRIYEQYF.

The chain employs TRBV7-2 and TRBJ1-5; D may be TRBD1 (5 bases). This CDR3 comprises 14 residues. Germline-derived CDR1 and CDR2 are SGHTA and FQGNSA. Trimming shortened V by 3 bases and J by 3 bases, and 9 bases separated the two germline ends. CDR3 sequence reads: CASSLEGYNQPQHF. CDR3 sequence (DNA): TGTGCCAGCAGCTTGGAGGGGTACAATCAGCCCCAGCATTTT.

The genes are TRBV18 and TRBJ2-7, with TRBD2 matching over 9 bases. Looked up from germline, CDR1 is KGHSH and CDR2 is LQKENI. J lost 0 bases, V lost 1 base, and 4 bases had no gene match. The CDR3 totals 16 residues. CDR3 in DNA: TGTGCCAGCTCACCACTAGCGGGAGCCCTCTCCTACGAGCAGTACTTC. Translating gives CASSPLAGALSYEQYF.

This clone occurred once. V usage is TRBV18 and J usage is TRBJ2-2; tentatively, D is TRBD2 (5 bases). CDR1 is KGHSH, CDR2 LQKENI, per germline. Trimming removed 0 bases from V and 5 bases from J, with 10 bases in between. CDR3 length: 15 amino acids. CDR3 protein: CASSPPPRGTGELFF. CDR3 bases: TGTGCCAGCTCACCACCCCCACGGGGAACCGGGGAGCTGTTTTTT. The full variable domain, in which reference TRBV18 and TRBJ2-2 provide the parts outside the CDR3, is NAGVMQNPRHLVRRRGQEARLRCSPMKGHSHVYWYRQLPEEGLKFMVYLQKENIIDESGMPKERFSAEFPKEGPSILRIQQVVRGDSAAYFCASSPPPRGTGELFFGEGSRLTVL.

J is TRBJ2-7 and V is TRBV19, with TRBD2 as a possible D gene (6 bases). Germline V gene sequence: CDR1 LNHDA, CDR2 SQIVND (reference sequence). Trimming removed 10 bases from V and 0 bases from J, with 10 bases in between. The CDR3 extends over 12 amino acids. CDR3 sequence reads: CATTGGSYEQYF. The CDR3 DNA reads TGTGCCACCACCGGGGGCTCCTACGAGCAGTACTTC.

The chain uses TRBV4-1 and TRBJ1-1, with no clear D. This CDR3 has 16 residues. Trimming stripped 2 bases from V and 0 bases from J, with 13 bases between. CDR1 MGHRA and CDR2 YSYEKL come from the germline V gene. CDR3 amino acids: CASSQTKSLMNTEAFF. The CDR3 nucleotides are TGCGCCAGCAGCCAAACTAAGAGCCTCATGAACACTGAAGCTTTCTTT.

J is TRBJ2-3 and V is TRBV19; 13 bases fit TRBD2. The CDR3 contains 16 residues. J was trimmed by 5 bases and V by 1 base; bases with no gene match: 3. The germline CDR1 and CDR2 sequences are LNHDA and SQIVND (reference sequence). CDR3 residues: CASSIGLAGGRDTQYF. The CDR3 DNA is TGTGCCAGTAGTATAGGACTAGCGGGAGGACGAGATACGCAGTATTTT.

This clone was recorded once. The chain joins TRBV27 to TRBJ2-3; possible D gene TRBD2, 5 bases. The ends were cut back, 7 bases at V and 6 bases at J, with 14 bases in the middle. The CDR3 covers 13 residues. CDR1 and CDR2 (germline): MNHEY, SMNVEV (reference sequence). In DNA form, the CDR3 reads TGTGCCAGCACCTCCAACACGGGGGATACGCAGTATTTT. Translation: CASTSNTGDTQYF.